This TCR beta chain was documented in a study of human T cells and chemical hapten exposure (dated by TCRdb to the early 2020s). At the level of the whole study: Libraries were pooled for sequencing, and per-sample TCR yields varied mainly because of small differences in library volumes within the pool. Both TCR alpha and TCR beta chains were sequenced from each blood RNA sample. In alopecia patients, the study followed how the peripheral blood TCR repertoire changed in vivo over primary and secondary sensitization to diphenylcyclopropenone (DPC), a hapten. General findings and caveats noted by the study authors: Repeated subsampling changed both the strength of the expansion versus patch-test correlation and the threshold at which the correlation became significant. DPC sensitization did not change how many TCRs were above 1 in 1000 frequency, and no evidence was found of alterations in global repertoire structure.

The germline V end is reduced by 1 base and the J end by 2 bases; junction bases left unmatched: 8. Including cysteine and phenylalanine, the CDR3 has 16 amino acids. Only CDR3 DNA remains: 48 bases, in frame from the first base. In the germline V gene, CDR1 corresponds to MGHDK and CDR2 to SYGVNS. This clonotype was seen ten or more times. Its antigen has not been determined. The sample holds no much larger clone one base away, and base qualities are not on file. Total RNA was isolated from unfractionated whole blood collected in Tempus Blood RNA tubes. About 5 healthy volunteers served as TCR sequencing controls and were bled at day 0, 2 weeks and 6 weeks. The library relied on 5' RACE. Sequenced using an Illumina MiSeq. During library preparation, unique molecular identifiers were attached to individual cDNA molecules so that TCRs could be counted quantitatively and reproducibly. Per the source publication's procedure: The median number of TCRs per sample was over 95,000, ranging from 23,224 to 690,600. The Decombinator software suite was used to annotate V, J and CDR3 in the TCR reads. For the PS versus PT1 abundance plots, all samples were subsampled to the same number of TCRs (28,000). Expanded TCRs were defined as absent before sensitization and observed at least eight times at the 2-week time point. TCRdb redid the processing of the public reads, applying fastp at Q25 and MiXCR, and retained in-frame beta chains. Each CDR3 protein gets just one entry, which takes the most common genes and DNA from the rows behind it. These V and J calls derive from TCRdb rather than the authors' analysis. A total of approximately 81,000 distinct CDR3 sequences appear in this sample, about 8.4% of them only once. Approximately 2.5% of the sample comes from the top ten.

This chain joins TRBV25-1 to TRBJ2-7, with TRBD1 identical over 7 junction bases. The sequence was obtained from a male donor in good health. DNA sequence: TGTGCCAGCAGTGAATTCGCCGGGACAGCTGCCTACGAGCAGTACTTC. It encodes CASSEFAGTAAYEQYF.